This T cell receptor beta chain is drawn from a study of shared clonotypes between healthy human individuals (dated by TCRdb to 2018 to 2021). A note on the overall study: A couple of women and a few men aged 18 to 49 years were included in the cohort. To estimate repertoire size and how much clonotypes are shared between individuals, the study performed deep sequencing of blood TCR repertoires from a handful of healthy adults. For each donor, CD4 naive and CD4 memory were each run on three plates, CD8 naive on two plates, and CD8 memory on one plate. Leukapheresis yielded between about 0.9 and 9 billion PBMCs per donor. To increase sequencing depth and limit assay-specific biases, TCR repertoire library preparation and sequencing were carried out by different laboratories using diverse techniques.

The donors were healthy, HIV-negative adults with no recently reported acute infections or vaccinations. All donors were Caucasian adults living in Nashville, Tennessee, USA. CD8 memory samples combined magnetically selected CD45RO+ cells with CCR7-negative CD45RA+ effector memory (TemRA) cells. Blood was obtained by leukapheresis, after which PBMCs were separated by Ficoll-Histopaque density gradient centrifugation and cryopreserved in liquid nitrogen vapor phase. Analytical flow cytometry was used to check the purity and quantity of every magnetically sorted T cell population. Each sorted fraction had its genomic DNA isolated and then quantified by UV absorbance on a Nanodrop 2000c. Note on this clone: Its antigen is not yet known. No much larger clone exists at a distance of one base, and base qualities are not known.

Using the deep immunoSEQ assay, TCR CDR3 regions were amplified from genomic DNA by multiplex PCR. For each cell subset, the extracted genomic DNA was distributed evenly across all wells of several immunoSEQ 96-well plates, and each plate served as one replicate. For sorted subsets, each replicate PCR was loaded with approximately 200 ng genomic DNA, equivalent to 30,000 to 35,000 T cell genomes. Purified libraries were measured with a Qubit 3.0 fluorometer, size-checked on a Bioanalyzer 2100, and measured again with the KAPA Library Quantification kit. Every immunoSEQ 96-well plate was sequenced on a separate single-read 150-cycle Illumina NextSeq 550 flow cell. In the source study's methods: Because the immunoSEQ output held only junctional sequences and lacked quality scores, the filtering could not match the filtering applied to full-length reads. To assign V/J genes and CDR3, sequences were annotated using PyIR, a Python wrapper for IgBLAST v1.9, with IMGT germline references. Reads with weak V/J assignments (E-value above 1e-6), missing CDR3, stop codons, out-of-frame junctions, or ambiguous translated residues were removed. V3J clonotypes were defined as sequences sharing an identical inferred V gene, J gene, and CDR3 amino acid sequence. The percentage overlap between two repertoires was calculated by dividing the number of shared unique clonotypes by the size of the smaller repertoire. RTK rarefaction, the Chao1 estimator, and Recon v2.1 estimates of unobserved clonotypes were used to assess repertoire richness. Generation probabilities for all TCRbeta clonotypes obtained by the gDNA method from a handful of donors were computed using OLGA. The clones in this table, taken by TCRdb from immuneACCESS, are in-frame only. Not every clone is retained; where verified, under half of the shortfall comes from an unresolved V gene, and the cause of the rest is unknown. V, J and clone size were drawn from that table, and D and trimming were deduced from the DNA. Here the sample has some 380,000 clones; roughly 96% occur a single time. Approximately 0.3% of the sample lies in the top ten.

The research as a whole found: Pairwise subsampling led to the expectation that sequencing depth would affect the degree of clonotype sharing among donors. Incomplete sequencing was indicated by rarefaction of sorted-subset datasets, despite the large sequencing depth. Compared with non-shared clonotypes, clonotypes shared by all four sorted-subset donors had higher generation probabilities. Sampling was restricted to blood, and TCR repertoires in tissues likely differ from the TCR repertoires found in blood. Across a handful of donors, approximately 4.6% of naive CD4, 3% to 4% of naive CD8, 2.3% of memory CD4, and 0.4% of memory CD8 clonotypes were shared. Because the study included a small number of donors, the genetic and exposure-history diversity represented was limited. Naive subsets generally had larger estimated clonotype richness than memory subsets.

Its CDR3 holds 17 amino acids, cysteine through phenylalanine. The kept DNA is CDR3 alone, 51 bases in frame from the first base. The germline V and J ends show losses of 8 bases and 3 bases respectively, and no gene match explains 15 bases of the junction. Based on the germline V gene, the CDR1 and CDR2 sequences are SNHLY and FYNNEI. The sample was memory CD8+ T cells sorted from blood. Interpreted using the paper, the cell subset or site label stands for: CD45RO+ cells pooled with CCR7-negative TemRA cells. The sequence is built from TRBV2 and TRBJ2-1, with TRBD2 matching 8 junction bases. This sequence was found in a man aged 25-45 years in good health. Here the CDR3 is given as CASEGGRLAQYYNEQFF. The bases read TGTGCCAGCGAGGGAGGCAGACTAGCGCAATACTACAATGAGCAGTTCTTC.